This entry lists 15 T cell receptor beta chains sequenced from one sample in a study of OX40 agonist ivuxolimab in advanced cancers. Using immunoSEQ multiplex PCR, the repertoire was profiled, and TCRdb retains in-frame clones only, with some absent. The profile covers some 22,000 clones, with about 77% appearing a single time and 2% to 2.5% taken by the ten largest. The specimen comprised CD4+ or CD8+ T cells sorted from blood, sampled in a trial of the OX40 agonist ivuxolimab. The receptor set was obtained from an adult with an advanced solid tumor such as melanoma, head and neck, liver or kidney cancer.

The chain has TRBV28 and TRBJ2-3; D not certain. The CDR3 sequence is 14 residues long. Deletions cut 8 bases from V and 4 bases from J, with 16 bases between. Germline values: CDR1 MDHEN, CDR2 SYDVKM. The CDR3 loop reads CASYNTRGPDTQYF. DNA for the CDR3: TGTGCCAGCTATAACACCCGAGGCCCAGATACGCAGTATTTT. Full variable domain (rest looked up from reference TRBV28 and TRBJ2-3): DVKVTQSSRYLVKRTGEKVFLECVQDMDHENMFWYRQDPGLGLRLIYFSYDVKMKEKGDIPEGYSVSREKKERFSLILESASTNQTSMYLCASYNTRGPDTQYFGPGTRLTVL.

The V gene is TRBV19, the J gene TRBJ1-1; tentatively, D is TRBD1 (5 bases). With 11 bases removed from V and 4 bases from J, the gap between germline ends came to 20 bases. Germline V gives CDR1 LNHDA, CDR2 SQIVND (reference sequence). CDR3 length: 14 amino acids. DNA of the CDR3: TGTGCCTCGGTAGTAACCCGAGGGGCCACTGAAGCTTTCTTT. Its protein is CASVVTRGATEAFF.

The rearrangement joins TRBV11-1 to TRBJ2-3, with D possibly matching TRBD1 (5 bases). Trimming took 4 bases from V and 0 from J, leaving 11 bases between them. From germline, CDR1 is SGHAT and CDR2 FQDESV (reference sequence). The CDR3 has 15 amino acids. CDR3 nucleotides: TGTGCCAGCAGCTCCCTACAGGATAGCACAGATACGCAGTATTTT. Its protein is CASSSLQDSTDTQYF.

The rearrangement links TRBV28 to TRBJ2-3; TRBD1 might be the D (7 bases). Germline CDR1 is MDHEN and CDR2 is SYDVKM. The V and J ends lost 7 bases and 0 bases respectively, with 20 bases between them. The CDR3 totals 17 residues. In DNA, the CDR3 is TGTGCCAGCAAAGGAGGGGGCACCCTTTCCAGCACAGATACGCAGTATTTT. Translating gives CASKGGGTLSSTDTQYF.

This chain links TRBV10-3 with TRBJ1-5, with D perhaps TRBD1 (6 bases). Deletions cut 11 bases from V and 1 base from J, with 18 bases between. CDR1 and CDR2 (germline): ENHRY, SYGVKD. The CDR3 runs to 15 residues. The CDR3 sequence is CASRGGLESNQPQHF. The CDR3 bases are TGTGCCTCCCGAGGGGGGTTGGAGAGCAATCAGCCCCAGCATTTT.

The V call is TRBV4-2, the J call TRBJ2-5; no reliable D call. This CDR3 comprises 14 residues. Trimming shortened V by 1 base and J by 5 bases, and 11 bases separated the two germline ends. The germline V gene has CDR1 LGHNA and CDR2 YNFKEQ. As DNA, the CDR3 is TGTGCCAGCAGCCAAGGGTCTAGTCACGAGACCCAGTACTTC. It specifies CASSQGSSHETQYF.

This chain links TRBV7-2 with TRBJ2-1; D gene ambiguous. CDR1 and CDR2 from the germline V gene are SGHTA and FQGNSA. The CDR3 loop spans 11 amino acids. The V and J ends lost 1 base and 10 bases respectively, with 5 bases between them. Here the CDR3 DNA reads TGTGCCAGCAGCTTAGAGTTAGAGCAGTTCTTC. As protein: CASSLELEQFF.

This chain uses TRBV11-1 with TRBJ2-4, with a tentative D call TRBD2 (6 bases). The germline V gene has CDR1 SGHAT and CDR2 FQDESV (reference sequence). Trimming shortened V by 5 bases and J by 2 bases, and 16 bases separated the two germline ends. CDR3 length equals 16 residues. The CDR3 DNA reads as TGTGCCAGCAGCCCCCGACTAGGGGAGTCCAAAAACATTCAGTACTTC. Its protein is CASSPRLGESKNIQYF.

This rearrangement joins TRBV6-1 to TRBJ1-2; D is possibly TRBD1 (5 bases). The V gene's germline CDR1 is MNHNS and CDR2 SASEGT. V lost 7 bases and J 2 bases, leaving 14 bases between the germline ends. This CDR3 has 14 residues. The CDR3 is CASIRGGMNYGYTF. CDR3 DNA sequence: TGTGCCAGCATCCGTGGGGGTATGAACTATGGCTACACCTTC.

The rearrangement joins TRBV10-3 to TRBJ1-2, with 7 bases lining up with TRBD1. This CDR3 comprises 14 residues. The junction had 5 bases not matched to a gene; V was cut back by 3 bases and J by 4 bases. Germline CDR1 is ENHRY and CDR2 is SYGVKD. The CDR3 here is CAISDRGTVYGYTF. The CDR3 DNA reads TGTGCCATCAGTGACAGGGGGACAGTCTATGGCTACACCTTC.

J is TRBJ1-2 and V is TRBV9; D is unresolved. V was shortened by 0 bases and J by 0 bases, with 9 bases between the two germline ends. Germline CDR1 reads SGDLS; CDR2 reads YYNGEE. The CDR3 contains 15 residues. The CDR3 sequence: CASSVEPGANYGYTF. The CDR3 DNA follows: TGTGCCAGCAGCGTAGAGCCGGGCGCTAACTATGGCTACACCTTC. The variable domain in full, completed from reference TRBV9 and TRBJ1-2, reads DSGVTQTPKHLITATGQRVTLRCSPRSGDLSVYWYQQSLDQGLQFLIQYYNGEERAKGNILERFSAQQFPDLHSELNLSSLELGDSALYFCASSVEPGANYGYTFGSGTRLTVV.

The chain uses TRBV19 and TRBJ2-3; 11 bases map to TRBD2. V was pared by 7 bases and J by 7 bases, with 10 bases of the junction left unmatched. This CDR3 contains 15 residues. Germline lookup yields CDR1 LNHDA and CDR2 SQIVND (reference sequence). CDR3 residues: CASTTGTSGRNTQYF. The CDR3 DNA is TGTGCCAGTACCACAGGAACTAGCGGGAGAAATACGCAGTATTTT.

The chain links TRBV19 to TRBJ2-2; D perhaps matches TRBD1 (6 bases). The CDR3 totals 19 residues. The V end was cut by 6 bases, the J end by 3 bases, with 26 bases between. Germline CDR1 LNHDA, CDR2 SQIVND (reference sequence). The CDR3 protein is CASSSGKIQGYLDTGELFF. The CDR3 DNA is TGTGCCAGTAGCTCCGGTAAAATACAGGGCTACCTTGACACCGGGGAGCTGTTTTTT.

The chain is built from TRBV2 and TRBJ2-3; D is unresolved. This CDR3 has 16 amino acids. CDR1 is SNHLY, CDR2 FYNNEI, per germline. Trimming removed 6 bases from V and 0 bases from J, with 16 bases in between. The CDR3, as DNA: TGTGCCAGCAGCCATCCTCTGACGGGCAGCACAGATACGCAGTATTTT. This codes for CASSHPLTGSTDTQYF.

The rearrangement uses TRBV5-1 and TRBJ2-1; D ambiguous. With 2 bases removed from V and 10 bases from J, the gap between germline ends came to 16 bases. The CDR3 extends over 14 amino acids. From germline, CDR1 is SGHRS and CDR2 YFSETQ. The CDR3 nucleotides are TGCGCCAGCAGCTTCCGGCAGCTAAGGGAAGAGCAGTTCTTC. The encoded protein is CASSFRQLREEQFF.